This entry features one TCR beta chain sequence. Original data processing: Reference gene primers were amplified, and this amplification served to estimate nucleated cell counts. Here immunoSEQ multiplex PCR was the method, and the copy in TCRdb shows in-frame clones only, minus some. V and J calls plus clone size are reproduced from that table; the DNA served to infer D and trimming. The sample records over 110,000 clones, around 90% being singletons. The CDR3 consists of 18 residues. Looked up from germline, CDR1 is SGHAT and CDR2 is FQNNGV. The V gene end was trimmed by 4 bases and the J gene end by 4 bases; junction bases not matched to a gene: 15. This specimen comes from a study of blood T cell repertoires in COVID-19. Background on the study: Spain, Italy and the United States supplied samples that represented acute and convalescent COVID-19. T cells, B-cell-depleted T cells, or PBMCs provided the cDNA or gDNA that served as material.

The rearrangement links TRBV11-2 to TRBJ2-1; 8 positions match TRBD2. Sequenced: peripheral blood. This receptor was identified in a man aged 70-80 years with acute or convalescent COVID-19. The CDR3 spells CASSSTWEAGGLYNEQFF. CDR3 bases: TGTGCCAGCAGCTCGACCTGGGAGGCGGGGGGACTTTACAATGAGCAGTTCTTC. The full variable domain, in which reference TRBV11-2 and TRBJ2-1 provide the parts outside the CDR3, is EAGVAQSPRYKIIEKRQSVAFWCNPISGHATLYWYQQILGQGPKLLIQFQNNGVVDDSQLPKDRFSAERLKGVDSTLKIQPAKLEDSAVYLCASSSTWEAGGLYNEQFFGPGTRLTVL.